This T cell receptor (beta chain) was retrieved from a study of blood T cell repertoires in COVID-19. Whole-study context: Acute and convalescent COVID-19 specimens originated in the United States, Italy and Spain. The analysed material was cDNA or gDNA that came from T cells, B-cell-depleted T cells, or PBMCs.

Under the authors' procedure: By means of reference gene primer amplification, nucleated cell counts were estimated. Clones were read by immunoSEQ multiplex PCR, and TCRdb kept only the in-frame ones, dropping some. D and trimming come from the DNA, and the V and J calls and clone size come from that table. The data contain 200,000 to 300,000 clones, about 80% of them singletons. This CDR3 is built from 18 residues. This sequence joins TRBV7-5 and TRBJ2-5; whether TRBD1, the table's D call, matches the DNA was not checked. TRBV7-5 counts as a pseudogene. The sequenced sample was peripheral blood. The TCR sequence derives from a man older than 75 with acute or convalescent COVID-19. CDR3 amino acids: CARSPAGTGGAIGETQYF. The DNA for the CDR3 is TGTGCCAGAAGCCCAGCGGGGACAGGGGGCGCGATTGGGGAGACCCAGTACTTC.